One sample yielded the 14 T cell receptor beta chains listed below, sequenced in a study of tumor-infiltrating lymphocytes in primary liver carcinoma. Co-extraction of RNA and DNA was performed on 20-30 mg of unsorted bulk tissue. A constant-region primer primed TCR beta cDNA synthesis from 450 to 550 ng of total RNA. Slightly modified ARM-PCR, run as three nested multiplex PCR rounds, produced the TCR beta libraries. Each of the first two PCR rounds ran approximately 10 cycles with TRBV1-TRBV30 forward and C-beta reverse primers. TCRdb called the multiplex PCR reads again in MiXCR, with one record for every CDR3 protein. The table shows approximately 76,000 distinct CDR3 sequences, with over 55% occurring only once. The sample was liver tumor tissue from sampling region 4. As for subset: tumor region T4, right-lateral pole. The receptors were gathered from a woman in her sixties or seventies with primary liver carcinoma and hepatitis B virus infection.

This clonotype was observed at least ten times. This chain uses TRBV7-9 with TRBJ2-6; weak D call: TRBD2 (5 bases). Germline CDR1 SEHNR, CDR2 FQNEAQ (reference sequence). Trimming cost V 0 bases and J 3 bases, with 6 bases left between them. CDR3 length: 15 residues. The CDR3 is CASSLAGSGANVLTF. The CDR3 nucleotides read TGTGCCAGCAGCTTAGCGGGGAGTGGGGCCAACGTCCTGACTTTC.

This clonotype was counted a few times. The junction departs from germline at one end; a sequencing error may be responsible. The chain employs TRBV5-5 and TRBJ2-3, with 10 positions matching TRBD1. In germline, CDR1 is SGHKS, CDR2 YYEKEE (reference sequence). This CDR3 comprises 14 residues. The CDR3 protein is CAGSWTGGSDTQYF. The CDR3 DNA reads as TGTGCCGGCAGCTGGACAGGGGGGAGTGATACGCAGTATTTT.

About this clonotype: At one end the junction does not follow the germline gene, possibly because of a read error. The chain combines TRBV12-3 or TRBV12-4 with TRBJ1-6, with TRBD1 matching 7 bases. The length of the CDR3 is 13 residues. CDR3 sequence reads: CVSSTGVGSHLHF. CDR3 in DNA: TGTGTCAGCAGCACAGGGGTGGGTTCACACCTCCACTTT.

The rearrangement links TRBV5-1 to TRBJ2-1; 7 bases align to TRBD1. J lost 7 bases, V lost 9 bases, and 16 bases had no gene match. CDR1 and CDR2 from the germline V gene are SGHRS and YFSETQ. The CDR3 runs 15 residues. The DNA of the CDR3 is TGCGCCATCAGTTCGCCCCGACAGGGTTCGAATGAGCAGTTCTTC. Its protein is CAISSPRQGSNEQFF.

In its sample, this clonotype was seen many times. The chain joins TRBV29-1 to TRBJ2-3; D possibly corresponds to TRBD2 (5 bases). CDR3 size: 14 residues. Trimming stripped 4 bases from V and 4 bases from J, with 15 bases between. CDR1 is SQVTM, CDR2 ANQGSEA, per germline. In DNA form, the CDR3 reads TGCAGCGTTGGTAACCAAGGGAGCGCAGATACGCAGTATTTT. It specifies CSVGNQGSADTQYF.

The J gene is TRBJ2-1, the V gene TRBV7-9; unclear D gene. The germline gives CDR1 SEHNR, CDR2 FQNEAQ (reference sequence). V was trimmed by 1 base and J by 3 bases, leaving 16 bases between them. The CDR3 runs 17 residues. The CDR3 here is CASSLVGRMPFYNEQFF. DNA of the CDR3: TGTGCCAGCAGCTTAGTCGGGCGGATGCCCTTCTACAATGAGCAGTTCTTC.

The sample holds a few counts of this clonotype. At one boundary the junction diverges from the germline segment, which might be a read error. The chain has TRBV20-1 and TRBJ2-7, with 12 positions matching TRBD2. Per germline, CDR1 DFQATT and CDR2 SNEGSKA (reference sequence). This CDR3 is 15 amino acids long. CDR3 residues: CSARPRTSGTDEQYF. The CDR3 nucleotides are TGCAGTGCACGACCAAGGACTAGCGGGACCGACGAGCAGTATTTC.

The rearrangement links TRBV11-2 to TRBJ2-7; weak D call: TRBD1 (5 bases). There are 15 residues in the CDR3. Germline values: CDR1 SGHAT, CDR2 FQNNGV. With 10 bases removed from V and 2 bases from J, the gap between germline ends came to 21 bases. CDR3 sequence: CATKGKGSHAYEQYF. The CDR3 DNA is TGTGCCACTAAGGGGAAAGGGTCGCATGCCTACGAGCAGTACTTC.

J is TRBJ1-2 and V is TRBV7-9; a possible D gene is TRBD1 (6 bases). The V gene lost 7 bases and the J gene lost 8 bases, with 20 bases spanning the gap. This CDR3 spans 14 amino acids. CDR1 and CDR2 from the germline V gene are SEHNR and FQNEAQ (reference sequence). DNA of the CDR3: TGTGCCAGCAACGCTCGGACAGAAGGTTACGGCTACACCTTC. Translation: CASNARTEGYGYTF. Supplemented by reference TRBV7-9 and TRBJ1-2, the full variable domain reads DTGVSQNPRHKITKRGQNVTFRCDPISEHNRLYWYRQTLGQGPEFLTYFQNEAQLEKSRLLSDRFSAERPKGSFSTLEIQRTEQGDSAMYLCASNARTEGYGYTFGSGTRLTVV.

This clonotype was picked up many times. The chain couples TRBV12-3 or TRBV12-4 to TRBJ1-2; TRBD1 aligns across 7 bases. The trim removed 7 bases at V and 4 bases at J, leaving 6 bases unmatched. This CDR3 spans 13 amino acids. CDR3 DNA sequence: TGTGCCAGCACCGTTACAGGGGCCTATGGCTACACCTTC. Protein sequence: CASTVTGAYGYTF.

Concerning this clonotype itself: Likely a read error: the CDR3 ends without its conserved phenylalanine or tryptophan. V and J are TRBV11-2 and TRBJ2-3, with D perhaps being TRBD1 or TRBD2 (5 bases each). This CDR3 has 14 residues. Germline lookup yields CDR1 SGHAT and CDR2 FQNNGV. Trimming left V 8 bases short and J 6 bases short, with 18 bases between. For the CDR3, the DNA is TGTGCCAGCGGCTCGGGGCAAACCGCTGATACGCAGTATTTG. Residues: CASGSGQTADTQYL.

The gene calls are TRBV11-3 and TRBJ2-7; 9 positions agree with TRBD1. J gave up 3 bases and V 7 bases, and 10 bases lay outside the gene matches. Germline CDR1 and CDR2: SGHNT and YENEEA. The length of the CDR3 is 15 residues. The CDR3 is CASNSGTGGNYEQYF. DNA for the CDR3: TGTGCCAGCAACTCCGGAACAGGGGGCAACTACGAGCAGTACTTC.

This clonotype has a count of ten or more. The rearrangement joins TRBV7-9 to TRBJ2-7; TRBD1 might be the D (6 bases). The CDR3 runs to 14 residues. The V gene's germline CDR1 is SEHNR and CDR2 FQNEAQ (reference sequence). Trimming left V 4 bases short and J 2 bases short, with 12 bases between. The CDR3 sequence is CASSSDRNAYEQYF. The DNA for the CDR3 is TGTGCCAGCAGCTCCGACAGGAATGCCTACGAGCAGTACTTC.

For this clonotype: At one end, the junction sequence differs from germline, possibly due to a read error. The chain employs TRBV10-3 and TRBJ2-7; D unclear. The CDR3 totals 12 residues. CDR1 ENHRY and CDR2 SYGVKD come from the germline V gene. CDR3 DNA: TGTGTCATCAGTGCCAACCCTTACGAGCAGTACTTC. The encoded protein is CVISANPYEQYF.